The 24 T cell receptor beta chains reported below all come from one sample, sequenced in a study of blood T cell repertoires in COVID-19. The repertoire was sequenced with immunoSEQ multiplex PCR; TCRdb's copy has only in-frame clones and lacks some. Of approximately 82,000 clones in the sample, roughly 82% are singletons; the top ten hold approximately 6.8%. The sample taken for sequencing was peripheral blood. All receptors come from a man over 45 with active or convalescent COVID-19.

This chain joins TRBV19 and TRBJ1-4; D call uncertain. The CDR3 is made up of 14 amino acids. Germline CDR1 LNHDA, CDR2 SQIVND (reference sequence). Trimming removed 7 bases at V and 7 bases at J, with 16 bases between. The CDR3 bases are TGTGCCAGTACCGTCAGGAGGGAAGTTGAAAAACTGTTTTTT. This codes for CASTVRREVEKLFF.

For the CDR3, the DNA is TGTGCCAGCGCCAGCGGGGGTGCAGATACGCAGTATTTT. Translation gives CASASGGADTQYF. J is TRBJ2-3 and V is TRBV18; 8 bases agree with TRBD2. This CDR3 region has 13 residues. Germline assignment: CDR1 KGHSH and CDR2 LQKENI. The J segment lost 4 bases and the V segment lost 8 bases, leaving 5 bases of the junction unmatched. The full variable domain, with the rest looked up from reference TRBV18 and TRBJ2-3, is NAGVMQNPRHLVRRRGQEARLRCSPMKGHSHVYWYRQLPEEGLKFMVYLQKENIIDESGMPKERFSAEFPKEGPSILRIQQVVRGDSAAYFCASASGGADTQYFGPGTRLTVL.

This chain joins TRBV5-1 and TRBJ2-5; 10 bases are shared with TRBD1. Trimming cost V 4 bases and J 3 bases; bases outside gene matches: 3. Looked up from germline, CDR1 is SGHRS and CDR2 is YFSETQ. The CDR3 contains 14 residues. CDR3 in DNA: TGCGCCAGCAGCCACGGACAGGGGGAAGAGACCCAGTACTTC. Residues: CASSHGQGEETQYF.

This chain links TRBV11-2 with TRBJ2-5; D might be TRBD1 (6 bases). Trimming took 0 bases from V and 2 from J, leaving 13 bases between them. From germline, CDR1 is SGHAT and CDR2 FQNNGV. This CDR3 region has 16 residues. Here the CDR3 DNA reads TGTGCCAGCAGCTTAGATCTGGGGGCAGGGCAAGAGACCCAGTACTTC. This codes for CASSLDLGAGQETQYF.

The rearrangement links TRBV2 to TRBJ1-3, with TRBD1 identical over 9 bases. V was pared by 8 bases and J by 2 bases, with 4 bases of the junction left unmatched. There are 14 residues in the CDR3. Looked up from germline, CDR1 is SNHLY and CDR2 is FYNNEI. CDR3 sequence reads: CASGDRVAGNTIYF. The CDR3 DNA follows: TGTGCCAGCGGGGACAGGGTGGCTGGAAACACCATATATTTT.

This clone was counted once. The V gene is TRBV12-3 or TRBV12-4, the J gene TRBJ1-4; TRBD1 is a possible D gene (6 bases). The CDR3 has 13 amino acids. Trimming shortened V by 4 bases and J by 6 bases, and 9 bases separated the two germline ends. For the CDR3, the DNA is TGTGCCAGCAGTTCGGGGGGCCATGAAAAACTGTTTTTT. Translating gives CASSSGGHEKLFF.

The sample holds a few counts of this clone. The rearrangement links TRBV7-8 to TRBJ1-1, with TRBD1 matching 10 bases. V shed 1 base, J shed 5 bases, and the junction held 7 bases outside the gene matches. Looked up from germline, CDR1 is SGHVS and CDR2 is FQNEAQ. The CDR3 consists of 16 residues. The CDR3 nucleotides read TGTGCCAGCAGCTTAGGGTCCGGACAGGGGGGGACTGAAGCTTTCTTT. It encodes CASSLGSGQGGTEAFF.

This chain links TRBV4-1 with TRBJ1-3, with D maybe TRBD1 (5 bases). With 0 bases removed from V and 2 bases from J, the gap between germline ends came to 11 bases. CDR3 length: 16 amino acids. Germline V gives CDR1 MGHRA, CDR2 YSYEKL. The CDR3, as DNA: TGCGCCAGCAGCCAAGAAGGGACTCCAACTGGAAACACCATATATTTT. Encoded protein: CASSQEGTPTGNTIYF.

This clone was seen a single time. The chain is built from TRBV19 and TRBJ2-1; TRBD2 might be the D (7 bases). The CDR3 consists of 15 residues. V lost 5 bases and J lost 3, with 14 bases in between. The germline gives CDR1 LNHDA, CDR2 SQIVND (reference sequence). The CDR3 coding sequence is TGTGCCAGTAGTCAACAGGGAGGGAGCTACAATGAGCAGTTCTTC. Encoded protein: CASSQQGGSYNEQFF.

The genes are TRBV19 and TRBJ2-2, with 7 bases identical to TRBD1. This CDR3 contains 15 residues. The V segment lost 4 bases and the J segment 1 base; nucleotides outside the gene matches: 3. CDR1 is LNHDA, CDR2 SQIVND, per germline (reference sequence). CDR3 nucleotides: TGTGCCAGTAGTACAAGGACAGGGAACACCGGGGAGCTGTTTTTT. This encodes CASSTRTGNTGELFF.

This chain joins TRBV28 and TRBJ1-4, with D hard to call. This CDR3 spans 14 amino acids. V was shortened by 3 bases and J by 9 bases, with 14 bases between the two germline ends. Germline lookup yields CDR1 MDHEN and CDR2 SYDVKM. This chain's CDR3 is CASSFSGQTKKLFF. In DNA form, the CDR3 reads TGTGCCAGCAGTTTTTCAGGTCAGACTAAAAAACTGTTTTTT.

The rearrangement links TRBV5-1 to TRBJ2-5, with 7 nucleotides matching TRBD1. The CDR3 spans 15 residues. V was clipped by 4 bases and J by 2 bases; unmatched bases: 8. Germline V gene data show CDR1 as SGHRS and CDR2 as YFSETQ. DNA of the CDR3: TGCGCCAGCAGCCCCGGCGAGACAGGGCAAGAGACCCAGTACTTC. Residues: CASSPGETGQETQYF.

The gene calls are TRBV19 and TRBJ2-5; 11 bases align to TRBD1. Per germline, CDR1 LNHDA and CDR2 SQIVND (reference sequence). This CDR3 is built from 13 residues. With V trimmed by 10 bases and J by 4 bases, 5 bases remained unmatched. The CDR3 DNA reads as TGTGCCACCACGGGACAGGGGGGAGAGACCCAGTACTTC. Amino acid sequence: CATTGQGGETQYF.

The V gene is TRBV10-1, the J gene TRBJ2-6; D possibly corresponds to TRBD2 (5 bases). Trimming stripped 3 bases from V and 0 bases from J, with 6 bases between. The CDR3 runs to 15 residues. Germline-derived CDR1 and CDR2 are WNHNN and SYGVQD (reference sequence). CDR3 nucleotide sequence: TGCGCCAGCAGTGATGGGAGCTCTGGGGCCAACGTCCTGACTTTC. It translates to CASSDGSSGANVLTF.

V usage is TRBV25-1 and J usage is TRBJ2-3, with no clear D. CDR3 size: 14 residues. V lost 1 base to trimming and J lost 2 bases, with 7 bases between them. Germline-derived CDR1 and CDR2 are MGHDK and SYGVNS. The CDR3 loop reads CASSESSFTDTQYF. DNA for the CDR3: TGTGCCAGCAGTGAATCCTCTTTCACAGATACGCAGTATTTT.

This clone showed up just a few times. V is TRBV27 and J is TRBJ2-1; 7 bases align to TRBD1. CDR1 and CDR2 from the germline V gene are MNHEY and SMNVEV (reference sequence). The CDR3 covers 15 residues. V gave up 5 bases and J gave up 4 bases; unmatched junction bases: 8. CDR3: CASSPQGQIYNEQFF. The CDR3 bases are TGTGCCAGCAGTCCCCAGGGACAGATATACAATGAGCAGTTCTTC.

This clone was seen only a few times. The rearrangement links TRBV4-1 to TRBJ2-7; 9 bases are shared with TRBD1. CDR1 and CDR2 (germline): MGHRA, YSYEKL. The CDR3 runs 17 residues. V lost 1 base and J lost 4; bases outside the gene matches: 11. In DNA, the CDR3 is TGCGCCAGCAGCCAAGGACTCTGGAAACAGGGGGCTTACGAGCAGTACTTC. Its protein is CASSQGLWKQGAYEQYF.

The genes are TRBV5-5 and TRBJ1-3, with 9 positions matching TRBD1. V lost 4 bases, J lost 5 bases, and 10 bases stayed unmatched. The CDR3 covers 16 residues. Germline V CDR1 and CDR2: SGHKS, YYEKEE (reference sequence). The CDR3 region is CASSLDRGLNRNTIYF. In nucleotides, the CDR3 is TGTGCCAGCAGCCTGGACAGGGGTTTAAACAGAAACACCATATATTTT.

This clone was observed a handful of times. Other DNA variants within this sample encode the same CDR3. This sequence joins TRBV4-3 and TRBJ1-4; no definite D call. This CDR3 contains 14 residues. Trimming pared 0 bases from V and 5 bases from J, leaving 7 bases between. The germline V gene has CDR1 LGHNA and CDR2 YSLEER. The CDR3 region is CASSQETGNEKLFF. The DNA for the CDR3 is TGCGCCAGCAGCCAAGAGACGGGGAATGAAAAACTGTTTTTT.

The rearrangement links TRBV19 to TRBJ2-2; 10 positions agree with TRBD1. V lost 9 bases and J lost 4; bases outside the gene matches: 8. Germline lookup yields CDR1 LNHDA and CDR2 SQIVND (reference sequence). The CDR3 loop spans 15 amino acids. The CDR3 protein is CASSAGTGVTGELFF. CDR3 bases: TGTGCCAGCAGTGCCGGGACAGGGGTCACCGGGGAGCTGTTTTTT.

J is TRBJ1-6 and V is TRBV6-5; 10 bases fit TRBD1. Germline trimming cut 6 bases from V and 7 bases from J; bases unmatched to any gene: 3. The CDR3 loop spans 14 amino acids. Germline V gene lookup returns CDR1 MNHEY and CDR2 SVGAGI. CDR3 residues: CASSPDRGNSPLHF. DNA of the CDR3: TGTGCCAGCAGCCCGGACAGGGGGAATTCACCCCTCCACTTT.

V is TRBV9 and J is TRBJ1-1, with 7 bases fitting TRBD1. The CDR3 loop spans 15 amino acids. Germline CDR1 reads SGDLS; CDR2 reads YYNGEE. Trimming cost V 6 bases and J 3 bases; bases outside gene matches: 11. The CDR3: CASTSEQGKDTEAFF. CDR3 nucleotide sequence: TGTGCCAGCACCTCGGAACAGGGGAAGGACACTGAAGCTTTCTTT.

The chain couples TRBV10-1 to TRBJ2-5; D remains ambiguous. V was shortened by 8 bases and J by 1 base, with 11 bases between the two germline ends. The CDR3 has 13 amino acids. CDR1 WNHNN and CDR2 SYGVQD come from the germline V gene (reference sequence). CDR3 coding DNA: TGCGCCAGCTCCCCAAGCTTCCAAGAGACCCAGTACTTC. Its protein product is CASSPSFQETQYF.

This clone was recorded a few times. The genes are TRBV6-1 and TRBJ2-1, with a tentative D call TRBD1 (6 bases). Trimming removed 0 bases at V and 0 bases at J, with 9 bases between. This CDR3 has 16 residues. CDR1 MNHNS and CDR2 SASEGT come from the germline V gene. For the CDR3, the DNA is TGTGCCAGCAGTGAAGCGCAAGGGGGCTCCTACAATGAGCAGTTCTTC. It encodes CASSEAQGGSYNEQFF.